Below, one T cell receptor beta chain is given with its context. Its antigen remains unknown. This record belongs to a study of cytomegalovirus exposure and HLA in healthy donors. The germline V gene encodes CDR1 LNHNV and CDR2 YYDKDF (reference sequence). This CDR3 has 13 amino acids. V was cut by 3 bases and J by 5 bases, with 11 bases left in between. Study findings and constraints: The authors enumerated some 170 TCR beta chains as linked to cytomegalovirus. In the 120 or so validation repertoires, 85% to 95% of cluster scores exceeded 0, per a later analysis.

Among the roughly 120 subjects of the validation cohort, separate from the approximately 670-subject first cohort, were the donors. Repertoires were generated with immunoSEQ multiplex PCR, while TCRdb's copy carries only in-frame clones and drops some. This sample has roughly 60,000 clones, with roughly nine tenths found just once. The rearrangement links TRBV15 to TRBJ2-7; D not resolved. The sequencing input was PBMCs. The sequence came from a young woman in good health and CMV-seronegative. CDR3 nucleotide sequence: TGTGCCACCAGCAGGCCCGGGTCGGACGAGCAGTACTTC. It specifies CATSRPGSDEQYF.